This TCR beta chain was sequenced during a study of blood T cell repertoires in COVID-19. The table came from immunoSEQ multiplex PCR; TCRdb's copy has only in-frame clones and leaves some out. The sample lists some 260,000 clones; 88% were seen once. The sequence came from a woman in her thirties or forties who had recovered from COVID-19. The sample was peripheral blood.

The CDR3 DNA sequence: TGCGCCAGCAGCTTGGGCGGGACGGAAGGGAATCAGCCCCAGCATTTT. Translating it yields CASSLGGTEGNQPQHF. The chain combines TRBV5-1 with TRBJ1-5, with D possibly TRBD1 on 5 matching bases. The CDR3 consists of 16 residues. Trimming removed 0 bases from V and 4 bases from J, with 14 bases in between. Germline CDR1 is SGHRS and CDR2 is YFSETQ.